This T cell receptor beta chain came from a study of T cells after yellow fever vaccination. Turning to the study itself: The fractions with low cell numbers were processed using SMART-Seq v4 Ultra Low Input. Whole-study results and caveats: Relatively few clonotypes were ones that appeared in both CD4 and CD8 compartments.

5'RACE template switching produced TCR cDNA carrying a universal primer site and UMIs. TCRdb itself ran the 5' RACE reads through MiXCR, one entry per CDR3 protein. The sample lists hundreds of thousands of distinct CDR3 sequences; 9% to 15% were seen once. The CDR3 spans 16 residues. Deletions cut 0 bases from V and 5 bases from J, with 15 bases between. Germline CDR1 LGHNA, CDR2 YSLEER. This clonotype was picked up a small number of times. Its antigen is as yet unknown. The gene calls are TRBV4-3 and TRBJ2-3; D may correspond to TRBD1 or TRBD2 (5 bases each). Here the sequenced sample was PBMCs, taken on the day of the yellow fever booster vaccination. This sequence was found in a man aged 30-40 years who received the YFV17D yellow fever vaccine. The CDR3 is CASSQDMSGAGDTQYF. In nucleotides, the CDR3 is TGCGCCAGCAGCCAAGATATGTCCGGGGCAGGAGATACGCAGTATTTT.